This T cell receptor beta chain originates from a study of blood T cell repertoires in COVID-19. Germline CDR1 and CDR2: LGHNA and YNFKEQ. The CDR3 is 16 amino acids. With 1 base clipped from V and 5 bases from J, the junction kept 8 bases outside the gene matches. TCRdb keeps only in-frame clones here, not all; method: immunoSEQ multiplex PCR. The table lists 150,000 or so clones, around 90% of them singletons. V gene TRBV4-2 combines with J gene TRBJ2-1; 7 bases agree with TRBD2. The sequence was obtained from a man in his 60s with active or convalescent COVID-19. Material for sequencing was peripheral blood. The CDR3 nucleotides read TGTGCCAGCAGCCAAGCCCGGGCTAGCGGTAACAATGAGCAGTTCTTC. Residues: CASSQARASGNNEQFF.